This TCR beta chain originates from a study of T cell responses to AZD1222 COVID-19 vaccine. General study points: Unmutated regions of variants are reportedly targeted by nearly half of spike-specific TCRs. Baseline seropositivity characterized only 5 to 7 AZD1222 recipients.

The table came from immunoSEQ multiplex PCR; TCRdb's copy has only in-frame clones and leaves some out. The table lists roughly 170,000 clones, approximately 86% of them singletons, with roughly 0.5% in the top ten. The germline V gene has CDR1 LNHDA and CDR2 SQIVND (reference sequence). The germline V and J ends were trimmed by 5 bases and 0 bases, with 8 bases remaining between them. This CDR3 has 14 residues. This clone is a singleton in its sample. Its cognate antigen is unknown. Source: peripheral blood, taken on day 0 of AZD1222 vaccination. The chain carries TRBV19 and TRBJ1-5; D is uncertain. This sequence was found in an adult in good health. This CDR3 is CASSPTVSNQPQHF. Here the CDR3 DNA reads TGTGCCAGTAGTCCAACAGTTAGCAATCAGCCCCAGCATTTT.